This T cell receptor beta chain was identified in a study of regulatory T cells in long-lasting Graves disease. General observations from the study: Among the persistent patients, 2,741 public clonotypes were shared, more than the approximately 1,000 shared among new patients. Gene preferences differed: TRBV28, TRBJ1-2, TRBJ2-5 in persistent cases. Small sample size may have lowered accuracy.

This CDR3 is 16 amino acids long. Trimming removed 8 bases at V and 2 bases at J, with 21 bases between. This clonotype was seen many times. Antigen: not known. Time point here: persistent/refractory GD, antithyroid drugs over 5 years with positive TRAb. RNA extracted from PBMCs served as the sequencing template. Arm-PCR of CDR3 regions and iRepertoire HTBI primers were used to build TCR beta libraries. TCRdb redid the calling of the multiplex PCR reads with MiXCR, one entry per CDR3 protein. The data contain 400,000 to 450,000 distinct CDR3 sequences, 23% of them singletons. The rearrangement uses TRBV12-3 or TRBV12-4 and TRBJ1-1; D might be TRBD1 (6 bases). The clonotype originates from a female donor with Graves disease. Sequencing was performed on peripheral blood mononuclear cells (PBMCs), taken when the disease was refractory, from a patient treated with antithyroid drugs. CDR3 sequence reads: CASWAPASTGNTEAFF. CDR3 nucleotide sequence: TGTGCCAGCTGGGCCCCAGCATCGACAGGAAACACTGAAGCTTTCTTT.